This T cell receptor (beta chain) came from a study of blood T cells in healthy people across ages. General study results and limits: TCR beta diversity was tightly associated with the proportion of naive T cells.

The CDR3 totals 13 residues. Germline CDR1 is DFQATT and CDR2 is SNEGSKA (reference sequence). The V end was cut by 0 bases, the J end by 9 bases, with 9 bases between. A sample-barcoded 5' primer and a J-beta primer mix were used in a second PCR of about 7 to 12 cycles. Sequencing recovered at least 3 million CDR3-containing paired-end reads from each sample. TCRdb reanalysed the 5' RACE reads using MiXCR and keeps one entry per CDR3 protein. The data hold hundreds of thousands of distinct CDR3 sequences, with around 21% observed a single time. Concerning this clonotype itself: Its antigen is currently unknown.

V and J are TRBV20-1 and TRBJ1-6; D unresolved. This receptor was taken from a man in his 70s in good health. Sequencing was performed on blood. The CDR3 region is CSARESLGSPLHF. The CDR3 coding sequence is TGCAGTGCTAGAGAGAGCCTTGGTTCACCCCTCCACTTT.